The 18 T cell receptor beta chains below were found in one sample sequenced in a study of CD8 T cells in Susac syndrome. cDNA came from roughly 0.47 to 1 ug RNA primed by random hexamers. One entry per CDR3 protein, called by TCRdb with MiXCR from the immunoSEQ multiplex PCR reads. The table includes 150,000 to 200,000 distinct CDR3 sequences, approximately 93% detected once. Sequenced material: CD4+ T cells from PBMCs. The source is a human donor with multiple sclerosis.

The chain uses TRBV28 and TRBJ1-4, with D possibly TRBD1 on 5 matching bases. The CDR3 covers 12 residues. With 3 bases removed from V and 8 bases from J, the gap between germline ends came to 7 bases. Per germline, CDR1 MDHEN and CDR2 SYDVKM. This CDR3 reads CASSLTAEKLFF. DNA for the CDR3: TGTGCCAGCAGTTTGACAGCCGAAAAACTGTTTTTT.

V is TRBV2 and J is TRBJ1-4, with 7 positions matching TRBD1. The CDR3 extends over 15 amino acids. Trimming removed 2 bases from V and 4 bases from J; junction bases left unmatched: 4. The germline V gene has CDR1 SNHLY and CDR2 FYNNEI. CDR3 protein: CASSESQGINEKLFF. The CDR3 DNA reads TGTGCCAGCAGTGAATCACAGGGGATTAATGAAAAACTGTTTTTT.

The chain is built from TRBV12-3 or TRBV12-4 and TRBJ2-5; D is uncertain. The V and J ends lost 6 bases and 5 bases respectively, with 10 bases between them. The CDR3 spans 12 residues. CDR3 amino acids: CASSLTWETQYF. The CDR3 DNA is TGTGCCAGCAGCCTGACCTGGGAGACCCAGTACTTC.

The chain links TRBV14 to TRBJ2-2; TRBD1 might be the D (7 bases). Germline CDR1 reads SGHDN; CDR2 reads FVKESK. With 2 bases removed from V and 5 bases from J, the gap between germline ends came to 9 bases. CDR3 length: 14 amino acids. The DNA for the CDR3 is TGTGCCAGCAGCCAACAGGGGGGTACCGGGGAGCTGTTTTTT. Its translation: CASSQQGGTGELFF.

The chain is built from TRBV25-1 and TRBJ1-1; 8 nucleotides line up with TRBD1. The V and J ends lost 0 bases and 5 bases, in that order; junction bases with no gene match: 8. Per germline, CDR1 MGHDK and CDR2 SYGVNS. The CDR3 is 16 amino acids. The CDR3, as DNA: TGTGCCAGCAGTGAATACCAACAGGGGGTTGGTACTGAAGCTTTCTTT. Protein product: CASSEYQQGVGTEAFF.

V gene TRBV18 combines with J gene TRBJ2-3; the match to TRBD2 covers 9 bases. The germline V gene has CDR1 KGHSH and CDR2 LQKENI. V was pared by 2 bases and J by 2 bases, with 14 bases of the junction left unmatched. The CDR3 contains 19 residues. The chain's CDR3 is CASSPSIVGLAGSTDTQYF. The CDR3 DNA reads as TGTGCCAGCTCACCATCGATTGTGGGGCTAGCGGGATCCACAGATACGCAGTATTTT.

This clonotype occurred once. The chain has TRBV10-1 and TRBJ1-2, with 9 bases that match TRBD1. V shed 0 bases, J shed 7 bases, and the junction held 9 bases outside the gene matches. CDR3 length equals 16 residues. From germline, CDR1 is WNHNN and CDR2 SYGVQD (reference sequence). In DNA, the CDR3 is TGCGCCAGCAGTGAGTCGAGGGGGACAGGGTTTGGTGGCTACACCTTC. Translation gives CASSESRGTGFGGYTF.

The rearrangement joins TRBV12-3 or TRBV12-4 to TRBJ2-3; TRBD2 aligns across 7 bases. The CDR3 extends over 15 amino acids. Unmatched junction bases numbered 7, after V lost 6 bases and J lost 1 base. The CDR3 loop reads CASRRITSGTDTQYF. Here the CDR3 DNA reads TGTGCCAGCAGACGGATTACTAGCGGCACAGATACGCAGTATTTT.

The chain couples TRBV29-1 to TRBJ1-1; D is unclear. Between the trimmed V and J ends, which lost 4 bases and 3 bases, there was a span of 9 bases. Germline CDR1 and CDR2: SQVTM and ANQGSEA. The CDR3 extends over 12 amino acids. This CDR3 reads CSVGQADTEAFF. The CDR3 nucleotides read TGCAGCGTTGGGCAGGCGGACACTGAAGCTTTCTTT.

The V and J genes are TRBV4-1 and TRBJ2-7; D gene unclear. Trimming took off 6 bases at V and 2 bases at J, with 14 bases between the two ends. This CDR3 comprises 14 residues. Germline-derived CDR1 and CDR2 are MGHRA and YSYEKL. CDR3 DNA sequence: TGCGCCAGCAGTTCTCATTGGGGAACCTACGAGCAGTACTTC. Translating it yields CASSSHWGTYEQYF.

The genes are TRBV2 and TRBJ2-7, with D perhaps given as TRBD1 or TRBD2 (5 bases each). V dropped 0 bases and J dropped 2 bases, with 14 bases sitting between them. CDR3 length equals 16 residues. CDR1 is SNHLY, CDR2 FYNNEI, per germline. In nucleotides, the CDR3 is TGTGCCAGCAGTGAAGCTGGCAGGGACCAGGCCTACGAGCAGTACTTC. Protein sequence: CASSEAGRDQAYEQYF. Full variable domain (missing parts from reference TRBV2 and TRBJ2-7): EPEVTQTPSHQVTQMGQEVILRCVPISNHLYFYWYRQILGQKVEFLVSFYNNEISEKSEIFDDQFSVERPDGSNFTLKIRSTKLEDSAMYFCASSEAGRDQAYEQYFGPGTRLTVT.

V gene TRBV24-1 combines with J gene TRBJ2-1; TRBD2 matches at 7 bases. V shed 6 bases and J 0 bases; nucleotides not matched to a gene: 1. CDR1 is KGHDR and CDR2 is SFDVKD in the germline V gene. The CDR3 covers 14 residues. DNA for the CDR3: TGTGCCACCAGTCCTAGCGGCTCCTACAATGAGCAGTTCTTC. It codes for CATSPSGSYNEQFF.

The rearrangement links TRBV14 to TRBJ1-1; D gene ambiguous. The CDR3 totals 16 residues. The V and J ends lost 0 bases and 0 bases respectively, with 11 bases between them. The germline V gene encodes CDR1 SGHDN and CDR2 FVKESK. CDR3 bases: TGTGCCAGCAGCCAAGATTACGCGGGCCTGAACACTGAAGCTTTCTTT. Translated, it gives CASSQDYAGLNTEAFF.

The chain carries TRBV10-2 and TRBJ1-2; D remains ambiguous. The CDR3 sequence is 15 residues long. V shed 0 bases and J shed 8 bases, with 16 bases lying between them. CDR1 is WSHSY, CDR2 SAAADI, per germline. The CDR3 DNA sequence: TGCGCCAGCAGTGAGTCGAGGGCGGCTATGTACGGCTACACCTTC. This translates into CASSESRAAMYGYTF.

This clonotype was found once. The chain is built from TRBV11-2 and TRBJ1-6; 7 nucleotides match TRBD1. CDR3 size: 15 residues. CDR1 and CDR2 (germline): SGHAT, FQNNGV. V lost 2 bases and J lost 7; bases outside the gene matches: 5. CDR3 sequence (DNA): TGTGCCAGCAGCTTATGGGGGACAGCAAATTCACCCCTCCACTTT. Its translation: CASSLWGTANSPLHF.

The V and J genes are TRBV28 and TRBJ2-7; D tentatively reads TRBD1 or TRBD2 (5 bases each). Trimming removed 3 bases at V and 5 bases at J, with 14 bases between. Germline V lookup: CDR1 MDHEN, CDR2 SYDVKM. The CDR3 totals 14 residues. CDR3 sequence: CASSLVNRGDEQYF. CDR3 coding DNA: TGTGCCAGCAGTTTGGTCAATAGGGGAGACGAGCAGTACTTC.

The CDR3 spells CASSLRGINQPQHF. In DNA form, the CDR3 reads TGTGCCAGCAGCTTACGGGGAATCAATCAGCCCCAGCATTTT. V gene TRBV11-2 combines with J gene TRBJ1-5; D ambiguous. The CDR3 length is 14 residues. Between the trimmed V and J ends, which lost 2 bases and 3 bases, there was a span of 8 bases. CDR1 is SGHAT and CDR2 is FQNNGV in the germline V gene.

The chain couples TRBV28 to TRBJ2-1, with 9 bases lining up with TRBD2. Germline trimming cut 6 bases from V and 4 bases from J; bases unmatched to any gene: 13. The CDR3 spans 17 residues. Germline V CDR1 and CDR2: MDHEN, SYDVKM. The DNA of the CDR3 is TGTGCCAGCAGCCACGCTTCTAGCGGGAAGGGGTACAATGAGCAGTTCTTC. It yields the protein CASSHASSGKGYNEQFF.